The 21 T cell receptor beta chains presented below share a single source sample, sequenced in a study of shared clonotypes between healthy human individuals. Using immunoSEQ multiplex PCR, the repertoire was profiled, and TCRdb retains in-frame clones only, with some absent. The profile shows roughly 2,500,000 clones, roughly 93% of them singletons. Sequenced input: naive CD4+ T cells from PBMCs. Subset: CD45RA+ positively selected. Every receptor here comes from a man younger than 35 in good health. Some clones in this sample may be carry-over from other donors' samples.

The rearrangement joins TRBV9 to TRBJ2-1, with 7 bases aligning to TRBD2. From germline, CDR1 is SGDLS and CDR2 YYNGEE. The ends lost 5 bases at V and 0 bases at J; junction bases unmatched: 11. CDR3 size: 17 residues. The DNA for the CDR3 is TGTGCCAGCAGTGATATAAAACTAGCGAGCTCCTACAATGAGCAGTTCTTC. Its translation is CASSDIKLASSYNEQFF.

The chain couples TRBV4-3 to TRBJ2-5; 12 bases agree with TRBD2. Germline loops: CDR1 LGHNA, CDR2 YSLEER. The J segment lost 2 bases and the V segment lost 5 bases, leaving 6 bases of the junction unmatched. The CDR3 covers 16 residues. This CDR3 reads CASSSRLAGDQETQYF. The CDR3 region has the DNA TGCGCCAGCAGCTCCCGACTAGCGGGAGATCAAGAGACCCAGTACTTC.

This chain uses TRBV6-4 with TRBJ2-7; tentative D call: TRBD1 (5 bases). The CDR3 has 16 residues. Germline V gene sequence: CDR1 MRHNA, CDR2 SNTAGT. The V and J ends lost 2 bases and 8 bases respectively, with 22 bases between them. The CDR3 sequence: CASSDIEALLTGKQYF. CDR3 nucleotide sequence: TGTGCCAGCAGTGACATCGAGGCATTGTTAACAGGTAAGCAGTACTTC.

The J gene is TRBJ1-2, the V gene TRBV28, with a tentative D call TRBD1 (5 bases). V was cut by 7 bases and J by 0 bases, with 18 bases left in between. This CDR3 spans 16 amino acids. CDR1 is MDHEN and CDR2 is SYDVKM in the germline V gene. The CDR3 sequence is CASTQGADRSNYGYTF. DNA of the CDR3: TGTGCCAGCACCCAAGGGGCCGACAGATCTAACTATGGCTACACCTTC.

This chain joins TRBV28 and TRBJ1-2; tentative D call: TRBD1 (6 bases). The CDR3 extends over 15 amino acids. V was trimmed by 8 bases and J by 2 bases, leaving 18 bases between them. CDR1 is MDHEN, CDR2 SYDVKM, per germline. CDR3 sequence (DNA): TGTGCCAGCGTCCTACAGGGACGATCAAACTATGGCTACACCTTC. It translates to CASVLQGRSNYGYTF.

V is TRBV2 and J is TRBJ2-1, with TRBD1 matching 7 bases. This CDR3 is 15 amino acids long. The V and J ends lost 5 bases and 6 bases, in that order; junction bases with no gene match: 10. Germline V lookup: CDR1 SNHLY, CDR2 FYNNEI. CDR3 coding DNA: TGTGCCAGCAGTCCCAGGGGACAGAGTACCAATGAGCAGTTCTTC. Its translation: CASSPRGQSTNEQFF.

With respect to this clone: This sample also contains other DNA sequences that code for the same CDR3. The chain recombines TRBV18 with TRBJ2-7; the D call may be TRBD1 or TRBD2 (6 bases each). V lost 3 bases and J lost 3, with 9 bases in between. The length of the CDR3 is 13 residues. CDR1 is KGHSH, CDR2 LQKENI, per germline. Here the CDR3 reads CASSPGGSYEQYF. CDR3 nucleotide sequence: TGTGCCAGCTCACCCGGGGGCAGCTACGAGCAGTACTTC.

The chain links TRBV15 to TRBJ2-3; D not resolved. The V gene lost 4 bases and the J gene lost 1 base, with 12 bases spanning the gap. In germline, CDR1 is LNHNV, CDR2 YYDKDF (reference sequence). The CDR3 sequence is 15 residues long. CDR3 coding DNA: TGTGCCACCAGCACTCATCCCCCTGGCACAGATACGCAGTATTTT. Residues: CATSTHPPGTDTQYF.

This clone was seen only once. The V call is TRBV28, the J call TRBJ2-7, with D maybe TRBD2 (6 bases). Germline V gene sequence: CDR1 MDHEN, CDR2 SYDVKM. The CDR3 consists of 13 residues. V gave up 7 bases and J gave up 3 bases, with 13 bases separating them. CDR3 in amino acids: CASKTGELYEQYF. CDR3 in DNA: TGTGCCAGCAAAACGGGGGAACTCTACGAGCAGTACTTC.

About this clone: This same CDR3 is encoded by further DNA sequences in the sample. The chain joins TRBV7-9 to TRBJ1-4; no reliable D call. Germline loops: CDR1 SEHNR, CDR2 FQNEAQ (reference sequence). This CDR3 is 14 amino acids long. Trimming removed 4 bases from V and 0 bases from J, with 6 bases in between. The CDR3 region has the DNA TGTGCCAGCAGCTGGACTGCAACTAATGAAAAACTGTTTTTT. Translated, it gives CASSWTATNEKLFF.

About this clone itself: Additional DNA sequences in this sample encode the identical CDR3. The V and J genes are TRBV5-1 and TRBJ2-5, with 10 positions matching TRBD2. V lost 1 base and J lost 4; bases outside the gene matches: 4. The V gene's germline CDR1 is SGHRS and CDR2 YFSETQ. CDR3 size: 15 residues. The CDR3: CASSLLAGVRETQYF. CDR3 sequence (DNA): TGCGCCAGCAGCTTGCTAGCGGGAGTTAGAGAGACCCAGTACTTC.

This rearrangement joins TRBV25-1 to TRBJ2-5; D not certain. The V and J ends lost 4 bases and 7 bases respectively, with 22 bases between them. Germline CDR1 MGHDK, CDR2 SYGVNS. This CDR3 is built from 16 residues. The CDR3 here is CASSAPVGRVVSTQYF. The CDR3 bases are TGTGCCAGCAGTGCCCCAGTCGGACGGGTAGTTTCGACCCAGTACTTC. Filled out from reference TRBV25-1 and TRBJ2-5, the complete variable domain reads EADIYQTPRYLVIGTGKKITLECSQTMGHDKMYWYQQDPGMELHLIHYSYGVNSTEKGDLSSESTVSRIRTEHFPLTLESARPSHTSQYLCASSAPVGRVVSTQYFGPGTRLLVL.

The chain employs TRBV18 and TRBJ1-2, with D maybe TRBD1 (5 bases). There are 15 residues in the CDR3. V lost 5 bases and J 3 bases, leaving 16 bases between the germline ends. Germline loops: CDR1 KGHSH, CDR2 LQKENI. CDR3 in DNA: TGTGCCAGCTCATCCAAAGCCAGGGTCCACTATGGCTACACCTTC. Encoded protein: CASSSKARVHYGYTF.

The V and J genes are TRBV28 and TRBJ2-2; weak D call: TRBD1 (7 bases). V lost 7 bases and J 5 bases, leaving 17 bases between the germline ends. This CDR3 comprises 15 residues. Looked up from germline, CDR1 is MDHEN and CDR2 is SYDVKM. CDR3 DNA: TGTGCCAGCACCCAGGGGGGCTCGGGGACCGGGGAGCTGTTTTTT. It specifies CASTQGGSGTGELFF.

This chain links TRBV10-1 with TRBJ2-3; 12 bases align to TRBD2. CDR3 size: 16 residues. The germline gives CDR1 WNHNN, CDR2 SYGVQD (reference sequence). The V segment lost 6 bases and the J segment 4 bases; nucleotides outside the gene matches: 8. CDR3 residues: CASSETTSGSPDTQYF. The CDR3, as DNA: TGCGCCAGCAGCGAAACGACTAGCGGGAGTCCAGATACGCAGTATTTT.

The CDR3 is CASSLDSPNQPQHF. The CDR3 DNA reads TGTGCCAGCAGTTTAGACAGCCCCAATCAGCCCCAGCATTTT. The V and J genes are TRBV27 and TRBJ1-5; tentative D call: TRBD1 (5 bases). V was clipped by 2 bases and J by 3 bases, with 8 bases between them. Germline V lookup: CDR1 MNHEY, CDR2 SMNVEV (reference sequence). The CDR3 runs 14 residues.

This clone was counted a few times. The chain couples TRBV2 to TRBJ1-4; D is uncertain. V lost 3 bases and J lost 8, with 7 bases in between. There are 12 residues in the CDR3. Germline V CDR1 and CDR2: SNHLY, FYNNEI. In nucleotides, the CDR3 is TGTGCCAGCAGTGAGGATGGGGAAAAACTGTTTTTT. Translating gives CASSEDGEKLFF.

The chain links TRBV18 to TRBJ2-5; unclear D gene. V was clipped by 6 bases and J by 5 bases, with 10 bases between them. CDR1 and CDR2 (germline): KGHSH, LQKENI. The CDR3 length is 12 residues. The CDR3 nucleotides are TGTGCCAGCTCCCTAAATCTCGAGACCCAGTACTTC. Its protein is CASSLNLETQYF.

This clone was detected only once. CDR3 residues: CSVARDPTSTDTQYF. CDR3 DNA sequence: TGCAGCGTTGCCAGGGACCCTACTAGCACAGATACGCAGTATTTT. The chain joins TRBV29-1 to TRBJ2-3; D is perhaps TRBD1 or TRBD2 (5 bases each). Germline V gene data show CDR1 as SQVTM and CDR2 as ANQGSEA. Trimming pared 4 bases from V and 0 bases from J, leaving 14 bases between. The length of the CDR3 is 15 residues.

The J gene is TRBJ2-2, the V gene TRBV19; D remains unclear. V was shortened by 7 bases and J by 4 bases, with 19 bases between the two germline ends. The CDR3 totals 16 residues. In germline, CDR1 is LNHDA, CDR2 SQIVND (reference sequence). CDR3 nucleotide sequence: TGTGCCAGTACAACTCACGGGTTTGGATTCACCGGGGAGCTGTTTTTT. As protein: CASTTHGFGFTGELFF.

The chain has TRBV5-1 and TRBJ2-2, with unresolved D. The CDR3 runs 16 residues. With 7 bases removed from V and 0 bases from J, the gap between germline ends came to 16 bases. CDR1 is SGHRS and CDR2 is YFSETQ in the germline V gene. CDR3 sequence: CASAPGGPSNTGELFF. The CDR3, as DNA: TGCGCCAGCGCCCCGGGTGGGCCATCGAACACCGGGGAGCTGTTTTTT. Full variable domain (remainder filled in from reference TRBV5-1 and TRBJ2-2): KAGVTQTPRYLIKTRGQQVTLSCSPISGHRSVSWYQQTPGQGLQFLFEYFSETQRNKGNFPGRFSGRQFSNSRSEMNVSTLELGDSALYLCASAPGGPSNTGELFFGEGSRLTVL.